The clone carrying this TCR beta chain was found many times. Its antigen is unidentified. The source of the sample is a study of molecular identifiers for immune sequencing clone quantification. As for the study in general: Naive CD8 cell RNA, from 20,000 or 100,000 cells, was split five ways in replicates, with four sequenced.

The germline V and J ends were trimmed by 3 bases and 3 bases, with 15 bases remaining between them. CDR3 size: 16 residues. CDR1 is MDHEN and CDR2 is SYDVKM in the germline V gene. One entry per CDR3 protein, called by TCRdb with MiXCR from the PCR reads. The sample includes about 510,000 distinct CDR3 sequences, roughly 25% seen only once; the top ten take roughly 0.77%. General study points: Jurkat TCR RNA spiked in from one cell (amid some 1 million naive cells) was reportedly detectable.

The sample was naive CD8+ T cells from blood, with Jurkat cell RNA spiked in. The subset: FACS-sorted CD8+CD4-CCR7+CD45RA+ naive T cells. This chain links TRBV28 with TRBJ1-5; maybe TRBD1 (5 bases). This TCR derives from a human donor in good health. Some libraries in this study had Jurkat cell RNA spiked in. The CDR3 reads CASSLGQGILNQPQHF. The CDR3 region has the DNA TGTGCCAGCAGTTTGGGGCAGGGAATCCTCAATCAGCCCCAGCATTTT.